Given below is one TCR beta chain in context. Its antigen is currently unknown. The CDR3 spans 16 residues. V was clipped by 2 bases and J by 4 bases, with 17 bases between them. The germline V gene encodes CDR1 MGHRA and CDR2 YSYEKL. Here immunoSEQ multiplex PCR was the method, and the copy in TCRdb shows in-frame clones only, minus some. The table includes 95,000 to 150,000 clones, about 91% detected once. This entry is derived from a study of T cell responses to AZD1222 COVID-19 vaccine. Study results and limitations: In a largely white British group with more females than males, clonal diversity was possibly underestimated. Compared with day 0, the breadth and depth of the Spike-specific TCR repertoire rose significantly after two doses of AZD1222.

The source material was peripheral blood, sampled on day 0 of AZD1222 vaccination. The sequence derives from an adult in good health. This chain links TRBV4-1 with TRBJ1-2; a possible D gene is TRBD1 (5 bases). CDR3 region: CASSQTREGFTYGYTF. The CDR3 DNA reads TGCGCCAGCAGCCAAACCCGAGAGGGGTTTACCTATGGCTACACCTTC.